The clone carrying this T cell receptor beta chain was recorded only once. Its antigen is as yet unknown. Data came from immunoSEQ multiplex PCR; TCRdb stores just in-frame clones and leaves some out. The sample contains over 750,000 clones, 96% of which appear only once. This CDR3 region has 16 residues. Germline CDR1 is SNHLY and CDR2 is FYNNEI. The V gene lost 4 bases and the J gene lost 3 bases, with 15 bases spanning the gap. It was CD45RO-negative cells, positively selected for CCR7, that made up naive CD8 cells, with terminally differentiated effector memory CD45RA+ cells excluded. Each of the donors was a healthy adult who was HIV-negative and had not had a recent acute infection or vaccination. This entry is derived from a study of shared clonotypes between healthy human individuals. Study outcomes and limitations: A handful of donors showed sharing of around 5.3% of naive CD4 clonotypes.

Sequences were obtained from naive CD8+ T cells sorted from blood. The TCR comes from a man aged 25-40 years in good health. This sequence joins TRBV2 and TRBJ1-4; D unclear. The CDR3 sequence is CASSVWLRGSNEKLFF. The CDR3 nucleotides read TGTGCCAGCAGTGTATGGTTAAGAGGGTCTAATGAAAAACTGTTTTTT. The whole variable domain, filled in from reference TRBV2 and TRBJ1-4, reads EPEVTQTPSHQVTQMGQEVILRCVPISNHLYFYWYRQILGQKVEFLVSFYNNEISEKSEIFDDQFSVERPDGSNFTLKIRSTKLEDSAMYFCASSVWLRGSNEKLFFGSGTQLSVL.